This TCR beta chain was documented in a study of beta chain features in type 1 diabetes. Study-level background: Healthy donors resembled patients in age, gender and cell yields.

Comments on this clone: Its antigen is still unknown.

CDR1 and CDR2 from the germline V gene are SQVTM and ANQGSEA. V was trimmed by 5 bases and J by 2 bases, leaving 10 bases between them. This CDR3 has 14 amino acids. Sequencing targeted expressed TCRB transcripts, as all isolated RNA had been reverse transcribed. Roughly 3.5 million reads per sample on average were obtained from naive, central memory and regulatory T cell samples. Profiling relied on immunoSEQ multiplex PCR, and the TCRdb table lists in-frame clones only, not all of them. The top ten clones hold 0.0095% to 0.011% of a sample with 300,000 to 450,000 clones, roughly 12% of them seen once. Study-level findings and limits: All four CD4+ subsets from Type 1 diabetes patients carried moderately but significantly shorter TCRB CDR3s.

The sequence was collected from a woman aged 18 to 35 with type 1 diabetes. The chain combines TRBV29-1 with TRBJ2-6, with a tentative D call TRBD1 (5 bases). The sample comprised naive CD4+ T cells from blood. DNA of the CDR3: TGCAGCGTTTATCTAGGGGCTGGGGCCAACGTCCTGACTTTC. It encodes CSVYLGAGANVLTF.